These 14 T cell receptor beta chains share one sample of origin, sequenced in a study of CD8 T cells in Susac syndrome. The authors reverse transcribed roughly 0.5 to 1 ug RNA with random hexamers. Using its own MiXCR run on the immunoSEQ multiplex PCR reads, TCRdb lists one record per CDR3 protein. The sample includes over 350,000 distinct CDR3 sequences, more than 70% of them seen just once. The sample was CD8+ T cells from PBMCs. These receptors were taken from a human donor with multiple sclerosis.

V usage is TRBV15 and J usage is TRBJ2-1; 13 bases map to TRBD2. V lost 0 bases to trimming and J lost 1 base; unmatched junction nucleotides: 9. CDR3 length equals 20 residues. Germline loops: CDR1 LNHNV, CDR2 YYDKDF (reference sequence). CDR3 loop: CATSRDSPGGLAGSYNEQFF. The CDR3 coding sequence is TGTGCCACCAGCAGAGATTCACCGGGGGGACTAGCGGGGTCCTACAATGAGCAGTTCTTC.

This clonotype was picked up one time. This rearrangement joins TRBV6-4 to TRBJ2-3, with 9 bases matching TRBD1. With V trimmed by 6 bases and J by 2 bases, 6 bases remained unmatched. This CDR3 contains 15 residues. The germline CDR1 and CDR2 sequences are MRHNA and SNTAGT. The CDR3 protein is CASRTGTGPTDTQYF. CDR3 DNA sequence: TGTGCCAGCAGGACCGGGACAGGGCCCACAGATACGCAGTATTTT.

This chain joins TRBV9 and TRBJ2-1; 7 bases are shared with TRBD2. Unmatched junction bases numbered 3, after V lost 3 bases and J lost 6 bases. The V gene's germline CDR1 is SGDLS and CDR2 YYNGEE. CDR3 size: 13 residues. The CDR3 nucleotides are TGTGCCAGCAGCGGAGCGGGAAGCAATGAGCAGTTCTTC. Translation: CASSGAGSNEQFF. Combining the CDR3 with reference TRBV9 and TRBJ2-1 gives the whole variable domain DSGVTQTPKHLITATGQRVTLRCSPRSGDLSVYWYQQSLDQGLQFLIQYYNGEERAKGNILERFSAQQFPDLHSELNLSSLELGDSALYFCASSGAGSNEQFFGPGTRLTVL.

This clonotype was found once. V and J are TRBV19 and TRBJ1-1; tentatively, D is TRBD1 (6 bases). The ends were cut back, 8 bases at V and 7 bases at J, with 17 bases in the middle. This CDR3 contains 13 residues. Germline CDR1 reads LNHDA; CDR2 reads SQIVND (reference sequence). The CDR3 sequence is CASRHRGDNEAFF. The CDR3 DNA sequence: TGTGCCAGTCGACATCGTGGGGACAATGAAGCTTTCTTT.

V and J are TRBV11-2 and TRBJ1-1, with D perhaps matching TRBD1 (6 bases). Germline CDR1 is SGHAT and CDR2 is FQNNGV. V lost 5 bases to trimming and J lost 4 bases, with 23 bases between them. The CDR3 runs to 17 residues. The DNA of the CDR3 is TGTGCCAGCAGCACCACAACAGGGTCAGCGTGGAGCACTGAAGCTTTCTTT. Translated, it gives CASSTTTGSAWSTEAFF.

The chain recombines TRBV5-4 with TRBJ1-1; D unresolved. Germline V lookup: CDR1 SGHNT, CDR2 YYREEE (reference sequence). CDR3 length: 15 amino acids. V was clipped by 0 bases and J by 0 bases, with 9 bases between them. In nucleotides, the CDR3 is TGTGCCAGCAGCTTGGCCATCGGGTTGAACACTGAAGCTTTCTTT. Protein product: CASSLAIGLNTEAFF.

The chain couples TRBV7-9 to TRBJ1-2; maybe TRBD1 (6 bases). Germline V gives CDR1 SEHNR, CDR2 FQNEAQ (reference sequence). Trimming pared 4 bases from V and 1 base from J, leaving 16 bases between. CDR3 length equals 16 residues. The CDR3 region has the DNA TGTGCCAGCAGCTCAGGGGAGTCGGGAGATAACTATGGCTACACCTTC. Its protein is CASSSGESGDNYGYTF.

The CDR3 here is CASSHPARWNTEAFF. The DNA for the CDR3 is TGTGCCAGCAGCCATCCCGCCCGCTGGAACACTGAAGCTTTCTTT. V and J are TRBV11-2 and TRBJ1-1; D ambiguous. The CDR3 totals 15 residues. CDR1 and CDR2 from the germline V gene are SGHAT and FQNNGV. Between the trimmed V and J ends, which lost 5 bases and 1 base, there was a span of 14 bases.

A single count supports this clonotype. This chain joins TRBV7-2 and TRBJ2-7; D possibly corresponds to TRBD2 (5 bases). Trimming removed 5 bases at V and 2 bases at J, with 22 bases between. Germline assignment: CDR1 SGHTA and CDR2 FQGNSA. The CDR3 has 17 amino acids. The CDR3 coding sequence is TGTGCCAGCAGCCTCCCCCCCGAGACGGGGAATCCCTACGAGCAGTACTTC. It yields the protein CASSLPPETGNPYEQYF.

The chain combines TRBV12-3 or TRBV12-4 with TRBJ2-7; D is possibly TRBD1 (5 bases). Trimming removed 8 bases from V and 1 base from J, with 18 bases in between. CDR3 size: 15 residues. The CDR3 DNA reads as TGTGCCAGCCACCCCCCTGATTCAGGGTCCTACGAGCAGTACTTC. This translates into CASHPPDSGSYEQYF.

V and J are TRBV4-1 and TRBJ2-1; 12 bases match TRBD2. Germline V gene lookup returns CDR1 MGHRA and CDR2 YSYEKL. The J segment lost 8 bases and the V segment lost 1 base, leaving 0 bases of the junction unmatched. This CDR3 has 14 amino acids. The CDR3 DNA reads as TGCGCCAGCAGCCAAGCTAGCGGGGGGGATGAGCAGTTCTTC. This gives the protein CASSQASGGDEQFF.

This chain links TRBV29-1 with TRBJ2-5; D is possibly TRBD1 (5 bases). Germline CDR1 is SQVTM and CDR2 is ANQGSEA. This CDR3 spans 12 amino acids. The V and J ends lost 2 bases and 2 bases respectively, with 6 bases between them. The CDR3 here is CSVETGQETQYF. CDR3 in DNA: TGCAGCGTTGAAACAGGACAAGAGACCCAGTACTTC.

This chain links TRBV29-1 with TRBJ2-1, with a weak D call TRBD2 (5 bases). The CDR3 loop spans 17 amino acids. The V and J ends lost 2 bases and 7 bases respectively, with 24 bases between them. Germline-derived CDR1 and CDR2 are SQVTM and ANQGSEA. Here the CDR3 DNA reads TGCAGCGTTGAAACCACAGTCGGGATTTCGCCGTTGAATGAGCAGTTCTTC. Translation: CSVETTVGISPLNEQFF.

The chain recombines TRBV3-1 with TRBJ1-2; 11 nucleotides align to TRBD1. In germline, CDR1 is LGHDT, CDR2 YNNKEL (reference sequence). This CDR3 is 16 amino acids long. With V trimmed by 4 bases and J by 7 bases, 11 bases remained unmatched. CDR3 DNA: TGTGCCAGCAGCCCGGACAGGGGGCCCTTGCTAAGTGGCTACACCTTC. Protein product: CASSPDRGPLLSGYTF. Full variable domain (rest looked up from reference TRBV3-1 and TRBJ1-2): DTAVSQTPKYLVTQMGNDKSIKCEQNLGHDTMYWYKQDSKKFLKIMFSYNNKELIINETVPNRFSPKSPDKAHLNLHINSLELGDSAVYFCASSPDRGPLLSGYTFGSGTRLTVV.